Listed below are T cell receptor beta chains from one sample, sequenced in a study of blood T cells in healthy people across ages. In TCRdb, the 5' RACE reads were re-called with MiXCR into one record per CDR3 protein. Here the sample spans approximately 1,700,000 distinct CDR3 sequences, approximately 40% being singletons. The source material was blood. These receptors all stem from a human donor in good health. The CDR3 runs from the conserved cysteine through the conserved F or W. A D gene is named only where the DNA matches it firmly. Expanded clones get a size class; other rows say once, few or many, or leave the size out.

>NA|NA|TRBV28|TRBJ2-3
CASSLPFLRYPSTDTQYF
TGTGCCAGCAGTTTACCCTTTTTAAGGTATCCTAGCACAGATACGCAGTATTTT
>NA|NA|TRBV12-3/TRBV12-4|TRBJ1-2
CASTQALGGYTF
TGTGCCAGCACCCAAGCCTTGGGGGGCTACACCTTC
>NA|NA|TRBV15|TRBJ1-6
CATSRARDGQHLHF
TGTGCCACCAGCAGGGCCCGGGACGGACAACACCTCCACTTT
>NA|few|TRBV10-3|TRBJ2-4
CAISENIGTRSKNTQYF
TGTGCCATCAGTGAGAATATAGGGACCAGATCCAAAAACACTCAGTACTTC
>NA|few|TRBV20-1|TRBJ1-2
CSATPGVYGYTF
TGCAGTGCTACCCCTGGCGTCTATGGCTACACCTTC
>NA|NA|TRBV6-5|TRBJ1-2
CASRPTDTFNYGYTF
TGTGCCAGCAGACCTACGGACACTTTTAACTATGGCTACACCTTC
>NA|few|TRBV11-2|TRBJ2-1
CASSLRVGRNNEQFF
TGTGCCAGCAGCTTAAGGGTGGGACGAAACAATGAGCAGTTCTTC
>NA|NA|TRBV29-1|TRBJ1-1
CSVEAGAGTEAFF
TGCAGCGTTGAAGCAGGGGCAGGTACTGAAGCTTTCTTT
>TRBD2|NA|TRBV20-1|TRBJ2-1
CSARDSGGPYNEQFF
TGCAGTGCTAGAGATAGCGGGGGGCCCTACAATGAGCAGTTCTTC
>TRBD1|NA|TRBV5-1|TRBJ1-2
CASRRTGENGYTF
TGCGCCAGCAGACGGACAGGGGAAAATGGCTACACCTTC
>TRBD2|NA|TRBV4-3|TRBJ2-1
CASSQERAGENNEQFF
TGCGCCAGCAGCCAAGAGCGCGCGGGGGAAAACAATGAGCAGTTCTTC
>NA|NA|TRBV7-9|TRBJ1-2
CASSLIRDGGGYTF
TGTGCCAGCAGCTTAATCCGGGACGGCGGCGGCTACACCTTC
>NA|NA|TRBV7-2|TRBJ1-2
CASSLGVPEYGYTF
TGTGCCAGCAGCTTAGGGGTCCCGGAGTATGGCTACACCTTC
>NA|NA|TRBV24-1|TRBJ1-1
CATSDATVANTEAFF
TGTGCCACCAGTGATGCGACAGTCGCGAACACTGAAGCTTTCTTT
>NA|few|TRBV5-1|TRBJ1-2
CASSLMSAALTNYGYTF
TGCGCCAGCAGCTTGATGTCAGCAGCTTTAACTAACTATGGCTACACCTTC
>NA|NA|TRBV5-1|TRBJ1-2
CASKARINLANYGYTF
TGCGCCAGCAAGGCCCGGATCAACTTAGCTAACTATGGCTACACCTTC
>NA|few|TRBV7-9|TRBJ1-2
CASSQSGGNYGYTF
TGTGCCAGCAGCCAGTCGGGAGGGAACTATGGCTACACCTTC
>NA|NA|TRBV30|TRBJ2-4
CAWSVPRAAKNIQYF
TGTGCCTGGAGTGTACCCAGGGCGGCCAAAAACATTCAGTACTTC
>TRBD1|NA|TRBV6-5|TRBJ1-2
CASREPGQGAFGYTF
TGTGCCAGCAGAGAACCGGGACAGGGGGCTTTTGGCTACACCTTC
>NA|NA|TRBV28|TRBJ1-1
CASSLRRLRSGGNTEAFF
TGTGCCAGCAGTTTGCGCCGTCTCAGGAGCGGGGGGAACACTGAAGCTTTCTTT
>NA|NA|TRBV19|TRBJ2-7
CASSQWNGPYEQYF
TGTGCCAGTAGTCAATGGAACGGTCCCTACGAGCAGTACTTC
>TRBD2|few|TRBV3-1|TRBJ2-1
CASSPMAGGAYNEQFF
TGTGCCAGCAGCCCTATGGCGGGGGGGGCCTACAATGAGCAGTTCTTC